This T cell receptor beta chain was sequenced during a study of T cell responses to AZD1222 COVID-19 vaccine. Only in-frame clones appear in the TCRdb table, and some are missing; sequencing was by immunoSEQ multiplex PCR. The sample yields almost 95,000 clones, approximately 81% seen once. The CDR3 has 14 residues. V lost 0 bases and J lost 5, with 6 bases in between. Germline assignment: CDR1 SGHNT and CDR2 YYREEE (reference sequence). J is TRBJ1-6 and V is TRBV5-4; D is ambiguous. Source: peripheral blood, taken 28 days after the second AZD1222 dose. The TCR sequence derives from an adult who received the AZD1222 COVID-19 vaccine. Here the CDR3 reads CASSLVDNNSPLHF. CDR3 bases: TGTGCCAGCAGCTTGGTCGATAATAATTCACCCCTCCACTTT.